The clone carrying this TCR beta chain was seen ten or more times. What it binds is not known. Samples came from axillary lymph nodes draining the breast cancer. This entry comes from a study of breast tumors, draining lymph nodes, adjacent tissues. TCRdb reanalysed the multiplex PCR reads using MiXCR and keeps one entry per CDR3 protein. The table lists about 140,000 distinct CDR3 sequences, 30% to 35% of them singletons. Study results and limitations: The lymph node origin of tumor T cells was framed as consistent with a hypothesis, not demonstrated. Tumor TCR diversity was below lymph nodes but above nontumor tissue.

This receptor was identified in a female donor with breast cancer. Some clones in this sample may be carry-over from other donors' samples. Sample: axillary lymph node tissue.

The CDR3 is CASRKQILSNQPQHF. DNA for the CDR3: TGTGCCAGCAGAAAACAGATCCTAAGCAATCAGCCCCAGCATTTT. V gene TRBV2 combines with J gene TRBJ1-5; D unresolved. This CDR3 region has 15 residues. The V gene lost 6 bases and the J gene lost 1 base, with 13 bases spanning the gap. Germline CDR1 is SNHLY and CDR2 is FYNNEI.